This entry is about one TCR beta chain. Its antigen is not known. Authors' methods: Quality scores were absent from the junction-only immunoSEQ sequences, so filtering differed. The table came from immunoSEQ multiplex PCR; TCRdb's copy has only in-frame clones and leaves some out. V and J calls plus clone size are reproduced from that table; the DNA served to infer D and trimming. Of some 510,000 clones in the sample, about four fifths are singletons; the top ten hold about an eighth. The data were obtained in a study of shared clonotypes between healthy human individuals. On the study more broadly: The donor group consisted of a couple of women and a few men, aged 18 to 49. Study outcomes and limitations: It was the few donors that limited the genetic and exposure-history diversity represented.

Without sorting, samples used tens of millions of PBMCs for genomic DNA. The sequencing input was PBMCs. This receptor was identified in a woman aged 35 to 49 in good health. Some clones in this sample may be carry-over from other donors' samples.

The CDR3: CASSQSHREAGELFF. CDR3 nucleotide sequence: TGCGCCAGCAGCCAAAGCCACAGGGAGGCCGGGGAGCTGTTTTTT. The chain is built from TRBV4-3 and TRBJ2-2; D may be TRBD1 or TRBD2 (6 bases each). CDR3 length: 15 residues. V gave up 2 bases and J gave up 6 bases, with 13 bases separating them. Germline CDR1 and CDR2: LGHNA and YSLEER.